The clone carrying this T cell receptor (beta chain) showed up just a few times. In the original analysis: Amplification from reference gene primers served as the basis for estimated nucleated cell counts. This table comes from immunoSEQ multiplex PCR, and its TCRdb copy is limited to in-frame clones, with some not included. That table gives V, J and clone size, and the DNA gave D and trimming. The repertoire consists of a few hundred thousand clones, with 80% to 90% occurring once and the leading ten covering around 8%. This sample is part of a study of blood T cell repertoires in COVID-19. The germline V gene has CDR1 SGHTA and CDR2 FQGNSA. The germline V and J ends were trimmed by 1 base and 1 base, with 11 bases remaining between them. The CDR3 consists of 16 residues.

The sequencing input was peripheral blood. The receptor was derived from a woman aged 45-60 years who had recovered from COVID-19. V is TRBV7-2 and J is TRBJ1-5, with D uncertain. CDR3 protein: CASSLDPGMSNQPQHF. In DNA, the CDR3 is TGTGCCAGCAGCTTAGATCCGGGGATGAGCAATCAGCCCCAGCATTTT.